The present TCR beta chain was sequenced within a study of cytomegalovirus exposure and HLA in healthy donors. Germline CDR1 is SGDLS and CDR2 is YYNGEE. The V end was cut by 3 bases, the J end by 7 bases, with 5 bases between. CDR3 length: 11 amino acids. PCR used 60 Vbeta primers and 13 Jbeta primers. The method was immunoSEQ multiplex PCR; TCRdb's version includes in-frame clones alone and lacks a portion of them. The sample yields approximately 110,000 clones, roughly 14% seen once. This receptor was obtained from a woman aged 18-35 years in good health and CMV-seronegative. The rearrangement joins TRBV9 to TRBJ1-3; D not certain. The sequenced sample was PBMCs. The CDR3 reads CASSDKNTIYF. CDR3 in DNA: TGTGCCAGCAGCGACAAGAACACCATATATTTT.